Below, 24 T cell receptor beta chains from the same sample are listed, as sequenced in a study of T cell responses to AZD1222 COVID-19 vaccine. The data were produced by immunoSEQ multiplex PCR, yet TCRdb's version contains in-frame clones alone and is incomplete. The table has about 100,000 clones, approximately 90% seen once. The sample consisted of peripheral blood, taken on day 0 of AZD1222 vaccination. These receptors originate from an adult in good health.

The chain couples TRBV5-4 to TRBJ2-7; D remains unclear. CDR1 and CDR2 from the germline V gene are SGHNT and YYREEE (reference sequence). The CDR3 length is 13 residues. Trimming stripped 0 bases from V and 2 bases from J, with 6 bases between. This CDR3 is CASSLAGPYEQYF. DNA of the CDR3: TGTGCCAGCAGCTTGGCTGGCCCCTACGAGCAGTACTTC.

This chain links TRBV5-1 with TRBJ1-2; no firm D call. The germline gives CDR1 SGHRS, CDR2 YFSETQ. This CDR3 is built from 15 residues. Trimming removed 0 bases at V and 4 bases at J, with 13 bases between. CDR3 residues: CASSLDTDAGYGYTF. As DNA, the CDR3 is TGCGCCAGCAGCTTGGATACGGATGCCGGCTATGGCTACACCTTC.

The rearrangement uses TRBV6-6 and TRBJ1-2; TRBD1 matches 7 bases. The V gene's germline CDR1 is MNHNY and CDR2 SVGAGI (reference sequence). Trimming cost V 6 bases and J 3 bases; bases outside gene matches: 13. This CDR3 has 16 residues. CDR3 coding DNA: TGTGCCAGCAGAACCGAGACAGGGAAGGGGCACTATGGCTACACCTTC. It encodes CASRTETGKGHYGYTF.

The J gene is TRBJ1-1, the V gene TRBV19, with a possible D match to TRBD1 (5 bases). Germline V gene lookup returns CDR1 LNHDA and CDR2 SQIVND (reference sequence). The CDR3 length is 14 residues. V lost 4 bases to trimming and J lost 4 bases, with 13 bases between them. CDR3 bases: TGTGCCAGTAGTACGGGACGGTCGGGCACTGAAGCTTTCTTT. Protein: CASSTGRSGTEAFF.

The V gene is TRBV28, the J gene TRBJ2-2; TRBD1 matches 7 bases. CDR1 MDHEN and CDR2 SYDVKM come from the germline V gene. The V gene end was trimmed by 7 bases and the J gene end by 7 bases; junction bases not matched to a gene: 12. This CDR3 comprises 15 residues. The CDR3 DNA sequence: TGTGCCAGCACTACCAGGGACAGAGGAGACGGGGAGCTGTTTTTT. Its protein is CASTTRDRGDGELFF.

This sequence joins TRBV7-6 and TRBJ1-2; D is uncertain. The ends were cut back, 2 bases at V and 4 bases at J, with 14 bases in the middle. This CDR3 is built from 15 residues. CDR1 is SGHVS, CDR2 FNYEAQ, per germline. In DNA form, the CDR3 reads TGTGCCAGCAGCTTAAGTCGGGGTTTGGGCTATGGCTACACCTTC. It encodes CASSLSRGLGYGYTF.

This sequence joins TRBV10-2 and TRBJ1-5; D unresolved. CDR1 and CDR2 from the germline V gene are WSHSY and SAAADI. Trimming took 6 bases from V and 1 from J, leaving 13 bases between them. The CDR3 spans 15 residues. The CDR3 sequence is CASSPRRGSNQPQHF. The CDR3 nucleotides are TGCGCCAGCAGCCCTCGGCGGGGAAGCAATCAGCCCCAGCATTTT.

V usage is TRBV20-1 and J usage is TRBJ1-5; D is unclear. V lost 3 bases and J lost 3, with 18 bases in between. Looked up from germline, CDR1 is DFQATT and CDR2 is SNEGSKA (reference sequence). This CDR3 is 16 amino acids long. This CDR3 reads CSASSTGSGDNQPQHF. Here the CDR3 DNA reads TGCAGTGCTAGTTCAACGGGATCCGGTGACAATCAGCCCCAGCATTTT.

This chain connects TRBV5-1 to TRBJ2-5; 9 bases align to TRBD1. This CDR3 has 13 residues. The J segment lost 4 bases and the V segment lost 4 bases, leaving 2 bases of the junction unmatched. CDR1 SGHRS and CDR2 YFSETQ come from the germline V gene. The CDR3 DNA reads TGCGCCAGCAGCCAGGGACAGGGAGAGACCCAGTACTTC. This gives the protein CASSQGQGETQYF.

The chain employs TRBV5-1 and TRBJ1-3; 7 bases map to TRBD1. Germline-derived CDR1 and CDR2 are SGHRS and YFSETQ. The length of the CDR3 is 18 residues. The trim removed 4 bases at V and 0 bases at J, leaving 13 bases unmatched. The CDR3 DNA is TGCGCCAGCAGCCAAAACCCTGCCGGGACAGTCTCTGGAAACACCATATATTTT. Encoded protein: CASSQNPAGTVSGNTIYF.

This chain joins TRBV29-1 and TRBJ2-5, with no clear D. V was cut by 6 bases and J by 1 base, with 12 bases left in between. Looked up from germline, CDR1 is SQVTM and CDR2 is ANQGSEA. The CDR3 extends over 13 amino acids. The chain's CDR3 is CSVGPLVQETQYF. CDR3 sequence (DNA): TGCAGCGTAGGACCCTTAGTCCAAGAGACCCAGTACTTC.

This sequence joins TRBV25-1 and TRBJ2-5; no firm D call. The CDR3 totals 14 residues. CDR1 MGHDK and CDR2 SYGVNS come from the germline V gene. V gave up 4 bases and J gave up 2 bases, with 11 bases separating them. The CDR3 is CASSGWTAQETQYF. The CDR3 coding sequence is TGTGCCAGCAGTGGATGGACGGCTCAAGAGACCCAGTACTTC.

J is TRBJ2-7 and V is TRBV4-1; 8 bases line up with TRBD1. The CDR3 consists of 16 residues. Trimming cost V 0 bases and J 6 bases; bases outside gene matches: 10. Germline V gives CDR1 MGHRA, CDR2 YSYEKL. The CDR3: CASSQEVGDRGFEQYF. DNA for the CDR3: TGCGCCAGCAGCCAAGAGGTGGGTGACAGGGGCTTCGAGCAGTACTTC.

J is TRBJ1-6 and V is TRBV5-6; 10 bases agree with TRBD1. With 2 bases clipped from V and 10 bases from J, the junction kept 3 bases outside the gene matches. Germline CDR1 is SGHDT and CDR2 is YYEEEE. The length of the CDR3 is 14 residues. DNA of the CDR3: TGTGCCAGCAGCTTCTGGACAGGGGGATCACCCCTCCACTTT. Translated, it gives CASSFWTGGSPLHF.

This sequence joins TRBV7-8 and TRBJ1-2, with no clear D. V was shortened by 3 bases and J by 1 base, with 15 bases between the two germline ends. CDR3 length: 16 amino acids. Germline loops: CDR1 SGHVS, CDR2 FQNEAQ. The CDR3 reads CASSLRTVAYNYGYTF. CDR3 bases: TGTGCCAGCAGCTTGCGAACAGTAGCCTATAACTATGGCTACACCTTC.

This chain uses TRBV19 with TRBJ2-7; no definite D call. V lost 5 bases and J 6 bases, leaving 17 bases between the germline ends. The CDR3 is made up of 14 amino acids. The germline gives CDR1 LNHDA, CDR2 SQIVND (reference sequence). The CDR3 nucleotides are TGTGCCAGTAGTTGGTCTGGTCCACTCGCCGAGCAGTACTTC. Its translation is CASSWSGPLAEQYF.

The rearrangement links TRBV7-8 to TRBJ2-5; TRBD2 aligns across 7 bases. The CDR3 consists of 16 residues. Germline CDR1 and CDR2: SGHVS and FQNEAQ. After removal of 5 bases from V and 1 base from J, the junction contained 10 bases not matched to a gene. In nucleotides, the CDR3 is TGTGCCAGCAGCCGCTCGAGCGGGATAGGCCAAGAGACCCAGTACTTC. Its translation: CASSRSSGIGQETQYF.

This clone was detected once. The chain couples TRBV28 to TRBJ2-5; D is undetermined. Germline V gives CDR1 MDHEN, CDR2 SYDVKM. V was trimmed by 3 bases and J by 5 bases, leaving 7 bases between them. The CDR3 is 12 residues long. This chain's CDR3 is CASSFARETQYF. The CDR3 bases are TGTGCCAGCAGTTTTGCAAGGGAGACCCAGTACTTC.

The chain has TRBV5-1 and TRBJ1-2, with D perhaps TRBD1 (6 bases). V dropped 2 bases and J dropped 6 bases, with 17 bases sitting between them. Germline lookup yields CDR1 SGHRS and CDR2 YFSETQ. This CDR3 has 15 amino acids. For the CDR3, the DNA is TGCGCCAGCAGCTTAGGCCAGGGGACTTGGGATGGCTACACCTTC. Translation gives CASSLGQGTWDGYTF. Combining the CDR3 with reference TRBV5-1 and TRBJ1-2 gives the whole variable domain KAGVTQTPRYLIKTRGQQVTLSCSPISGHRSVSWYQQTPGQGLQFLFEYFSETQRNKGNFPGRFSGRQFSNSRSEMNVSTLELGDSALYLCASSLGQGTWDGYTFGSGTRLTVV.

In its sample, this clone was seen once. The genes are TRBV14 and TRBJ1-1; D remains ambiguous. The CDR3 length is 14 residues. Trimming left V 4 bases short and J 1 base short, with 10 bases between. Germline V CDR1 and CDR2: SGHDN, FVKESK. The CDR3 DNA reads TGTGCCAGCAGCCCAAATTTGGAGAACACTGAAGCTTTCTTT. Its translation is CASSPNLENTEAFF. The full variable domain, with the rest looked up from reference TRBV14 and TRBJ1-1, is EAGVTQFPSHSVIEKGQTVTLRCDPISGHDNLYWYRRVMGKEIKFLLHFVKESKQDESGMPNNRFLAERTGGTYSTLKVQPAELEDSGVYFCASSPNLENTEAFFGQGTRLTVV.

The chain links TRBV5-1 to TRBJ2-7, with D possibly being TRBD1 (5 bases). Germline CDR1 is SGHRS and CDR2 is YFSETQ. The CDR3 has 15 amino acids. V was clipped by 0 bases and J by 3 bases, with 13 bases between them. The CDR3 reads CASSLDWGGVYEQYF. The CDR3 DNA reads TGCGCCAGCAGCTTGGATTGGGGCGGTGTCTACGAGCAGTACTTC.

The genes are TRBV9 and TRBJ2-2; TRBD1 or TRBD2 may be the D gene (6 bases each). From germline, CDR1 is SGDLS and CDR2 YYNGEE. V dropped 3 bases and J dropped 4 bases, with 10 bases sitting between them. The CDR3 sequence is 14 residues long. The CDR3 DNA is TGTGCCAGCAGCGAGGGGGGCCGCACCGGGGAGCTGTTTTTT. Its translation is CASSEGGRTGELFF.

This chain joins TRBV6-4 and TRBJ2-6; unclear D gene. This CDR3 contains 14 residues. CDR1 is MRHNA and CDR2 is SNTAGT in the germline V gene. V dropped 2 bases and J dropped 2 bases, with 4 bases sitting between them. The chain's CDR3 is CASSDSPGANVLTF. The CDR3 DNA sequence: TGTGCCAGCAGTGACAGCCCTGGGGCCAACGTCCTGACTTTC.

The V and J genes are TRBV5-1 and TRBJ1-4; 7 bases are a match to TRBD1. The CDR3 spans 14 residues. In germline, CDR1 is SGHRS, CDR2 YFSETQ. V dropped 1 base and J dropped 6; count of bases not matched to a gene: 3. CDR3 coding DNA: TGCGCCAGCAGCTTGTGGCAGGGGGATGAAAAACTGTTTTTT. This translates into CASSLWQGDEKLFF.